Shown below are 23 T cell receptor beta chains from a single sample sequenced in a study of shared T cell receptors in the human thymus. Data came from immunoSEQ multiplex PCR; TCRdb stores just in-frame clones and leaves some out. The table records around 730,000 clones, approximately 85% of them present only once. These data were also filed under a second study, of human thymus T cells.

Input material: thymocytes. The receptors were sampled from a girl in the first two years of life with a congenital heart defect.

The chain links TRBV27 to TRBJ1-2; D may be TRBD1 (5 bases). Germline values: CDR1 MNHEY, CDR2 SMNVEV (reference sequence). This CDR3 spans 13 amino acids. The V end lost 3 bases, the J end lost 8 bases, and 13 bases lay between the germline ends. For the CDR3, the DNA is TGTGCCAGCAGTTTTGGGCAGGGTGAGGGCTACACCTTC. Residues: CASSFGQGEGYTF.

This chain connects TRBV7-9 to TRBJ2-7, with 10 bases identical to TRBD1. CDR1 and CDR2 from the germline V gene are SEHNR and FQNEAQ (reference sequence). The J segment lost 3 bases and the V segment lost 1 base, leaving 6 bases of the junction unmatched. The length of the CDR3 is 16 residues. The CDR3 DNA sequence: TGTGCCAGCAGCTTAGGATGGGGACAGGGGATCTACGAGCAGTACTTC. Translating gives CASSLGWGQGIYEQYF.

The chain recombines TRBV27 with TRBJ1-2, with 8 positions matching TRBD1. Losses at the gene ends were 3 bases for V and 6 bases for J; bases not matched to a gene: 6. The CDR3 spans 14 residues. Per germline, CDR1 MNHEY and CDR2 SMNVEV (reference sequence). The CDR3 bases are TGTGCCAGCAGTTTCGGGCAGGGGGCGCATGGCTACACCTTC. It is translated as CASSFGQGAHGYTF.

This chain uses TRBV7-2 with TRBJ1-2; maybe TRBD1 (5 bases). The length of the CDR3 is 16 residues. Germline V gives CDR1 SGHTA, CDR2 FQGNSA. V was clipped by 5 bases and J by 5 bases, with 21 bases between them. The DNA for the CDR3 is TGTGCCAGCAGCCTCAGGCAGCCACAGGTTTCATATGGCTACACCTTC. It translates to CASSLRQPQVSYGYTF.

The chain combines TRBV6-6 with TRBJ1-4, with 10 nucleotides matching TRBD1. The V gene's germline CDR1 is MNHNY and CDR2 SVGAGI (reference sequence). V shed 5 bases, J shed 7 bases, and the junction held 4 bases outside the gene matches. The CDR3 length is 14 residues. CDR3 in amino acids: CASSGRTGGEKLFF. CDR3 DNA: TGTGCCAGCAGTGGAAGGACAGGGGGTGAAAAACTGTTTTTT.

V usage is TRBV4-3 and J usage is TRBJ1-2; 7 bases line up with TRBD1. The V segment lost 4 bases and the J segment 6 bases; nucleotides outside the gene matches: 8. There are 14 residues in the CDR3. From germline, CDR1 is LGHNA and CDR2 YSLEER. The CDR3 DNA follows: TGCGCCAGCAGCCCAAGGGACAGACCAAATGGCTACACCTTC. Its protein is CASSPRDRPNGYTF.

The chain is built from TRBV27 and TRBJ2-3; maybe TRBD1 (5 bases). With 3 bases removed from V and 4 bases from J, the gap between germline ends came to 11 bases. This CDR3 comprises 14 residues. Germline CDR1 and CDR2: MNHEY and SMNVEV (reference sequence). This CDR3 reads CASSFNWGSDTQYF. The CDR3 DNA reads TGTGCCAGCAGTTTTAATTGGGGCTCAGATACGCAGTATTTT.

This chain joins TRBV4-1 and TRBJ1-2, with D possibly matching TRBD1 (6 bases). The CDR3 is 18 amino acids. V gave up 4 bases and J gave up 4 bases, with 25 bases separating them. Germline CDR1 is MGHRA and CDR2 is YSYEKL. CDR3 sequence: CASSLTSIGGPEGYGYTF. In DNA, the CDR3 is TGCGCCAGCAGCCTCACGTCAATAGGGGGTCCCGAGGGCTATGGCTACACCTTC.

This clone was seen just once. The chain recombines TRBV4-3 with TRBJ2-5, with TRBD1 as a possible D gene (6 bases). Trimming shortened V by 1 base and J by 5 bases, and 11 bases separated the two germline ends. This CDR3 is built from 14 residues. Germline values: CDR1 LGHNA, CDR2 YSLEER. The CDR3 nucleotides read TGCGCCAGCAGCCAAGCCAGGGGTGTGGAGACCCAGTACTTC. It is translated as CASSQARGVETQYF.

The chain carries TRBV29-1 and TRBJ1-1; maybe TRBD1 (5 bases). Deletions cut 6 bases from V and 6 bases from J, with 11 bases between. From germline, CDR1 is SQVTM and CDR2 ANQGSEA. The CDR3 loop spans 11 amino acids. This CDR3 is CSVCSGAEAFF. Written as DNA, the CDR3 is TGCAGCGTGTGCTCGGGGGCTGAAGCTTTCTTT. The whole variable domain, remainder taken from reference TRBV29-1 and TRBJ1-1, is SAVISQKPSRDICQRGTSLTIQCQVDSQVTMMFWYRQQPGQSLTLIATANQGSEATYESGFVIDKFPISRPNLTFSTLTVSNMSPEDSSIYLCSVCSGAEAFFGQGTRLTVV.

This chain joins TRBV6-6 and TRBJ1-5; D unresolved. This CDR3 region has 14 residues. Looked up from germline, CDR1 is MNHNY and CDR2 is SVGAGI (reference sequence). V lost 2 bases and J 4 bases, leaving 9 bases between the germline ends. The CDR3 nucleotides read TGTGCCAGCAGTTACAATGGAGGTAATCAGCCCCAGCATTTT. This gives the protein CASSYNGGNQPQHF.

V usage is TRBV5-1 and J usage is TRBJ2-1; 12 bases line up with TRBD2. The CDR3 totals 16 residues. Trimming took 5 bases from V and 0 from J; bases not matched to a gene: 3. CDR1 and CDR2 from the germline V gene are SGHRS and YFSETQ. The CDR3 region has the DNA TGCGCCAGCAGTCTAGCGGGGGGGCCCTCCTACAATGAGCAGTTCTTC. Encoded protein: CASSLAGGPSYNEQFF.

This rearrangement joins TRBV7-3 to TRBJ2-7, with D possibly TRBD1 on 5 matching bases. This CDR3 spans 14 amino acids. Trimming took off 5 bases at V and 0 bases at J, with 11 bases between the two ends. Per germline, CDR1 SGHTA and CDR2 FQGTGA. CDR3 sequence (DNA): TGTGCCAGCAGCCCCCGACAGAGCTCCTACGAGCAGTACTTC. Amino acids: CASSPRQSSYEQYF. Drawing the rest from reference TRBV7-3 and TRBJ2-7, the complete variable domain is GAGVSQTPSNKVTEKGKYVELRCDPISGHTALYWYRQSLGQGPEFLIYFQGTGAADDSGLPNDRFFAVRPEGSVSTLKIQRTERGDSAVYLCASSPRQSSYEQYFGPGTRLTVT.

This clone was seen just once. The chain joins TRBV6-1 to TRBJ1-5; TRBD1 aligns across 7 bases. V was pared by 10 bases and J by 4 bases, with 7 bases of the junction left unmatched. Germline lookup yields CDR1 MNHNS and CDR2 SASEGT. The CDR3 is 13 amino acids. The CDR3 loop is CATRTGRNQPQHF. The DNA of the CDR3 is TGTGCCACCAGGACAGGCCGGAATCAGCCCCAGCATTTT.

This chain joins TRBV6-6 and TRBJ2-7, with 9 bases that match TRBD1. V shed 4 bases and J 2 bases; nucleotides not matched to a gene: 3. This CDR3 contains 14 residues. CDR1 and CDR2 from the germline V gene are MNHNY and SVGAGI (reference sequence). This CDR3 is CASSSRQGAYEQYF. The DNA of the CDR3 is TGTGCCAGCAGTTCACGACAGGGGGCCTACGAGCAGTACTTC.

The chain links TRBV6-1 to TRBJ1-4; 9 positions agree with TRBD1. The CDR3 covers 20 residues. V gave up 0 bases and J gave up 2 bases; unmatched junction bases: 13. CDR1 and CDR2 (germline): MNHNS, SASEGT. CDR3 residues: CASSEACGDRVLSTNEKLFF. In DNA, the CDR3 is TGTGCCAGCAGTGAAGCGTGTGGGGACAGGGTGTTATCGACTAATGAAAAACTGTTTTTT.

The CDR3 region has the DNA TGTGCCAGAACCGGGGGTGGGGATGAGCAGTTCTTC. Its translation: CARTGGGDEQFF. The chain is built from TRBV2 and TRBJ2-1; D may be TRBD2 (6 bases). Germline values: CDR1 SNHLY, CDR2 FYNNEI. This CDR3 spans 12 amino acids. Trimming stripped 9 bases from V and 8 bases from J, with 14 bases between.

The rearrangement joins TRBV6-5 to TRBJ2-3, with D perhaps matching TRBD2 (6 bases). The germline gives CDR1 MNHEY, CDR2 SVGAGI. V lost 2 bases and J lost 4, with 16 bases in between. The CDR3 consists of 16 residues. CDR3 coding DNA: TGTGCCAGCAGTTACGGGCGGGAATCTTGGGCAGATACGCAGTATTTT. It translates to CASSYGRESWADTQYF.

The chain employs TRBV14 and TRBJ2-1; D is possibly TRBD1 (5 bases). Trimming took off 1 base at V and 10 bases at J, with 11 bases between the two ends. The CDR3 runs 13 residues. The germline V gene encodes CDR1 SGHDN and CDR2 FVKESK. The CDR3 bases are TGTGCCAGCAGCCAAGTTCTGTCAGGGGAGCAGTTCTTC. It codes for CASSQVLSGEQFF. Complete variable domain (other parts from reference TRBV14 and TRBJ2-1): EAGVTQFPSHSVIEKGQTVTLRCDPISGHDNLYWYRRVMGKEIKFLLHFVKESKQDESGMPNNRFLAERTGGTYSTLKVQPAELEDSGVYFCASSQVLSGEQFFGPGTRLTVL.

This clone occurred once. V and J are TRBV4-1 and TRBJ2-1; D unresolved. The CDR3 loop spans 12 amino acids. The V gene lost 0 bases and the J gene lost 8 bases, with 5 bases spanning the gap. Germline-derived CDR1 and CDR2 are MGHRA and YSYEKL. The CDR3 spells CASSQDCDEQFF. In nucleotides, the CDR3 is TGCGCCAGCAGCCAAGACTGCGATGAGCAGTTCTTC.

The chain recombines TRBV15 with TRBJ1-2, with a tentative D call TRBD1 (6 bases). The CDR3 runs to 16 residues. Trimming cost V 0 bases and J 8 bases, with 19 bases left between them. Germline values: CDR1 LNHNV, CDR2 YYDKDF (reference sequence). The CDR3 region has the DNA TGTGCCACCAGCAGAGATTCAGGGCGGGCAGGGGAAGGCTACACCTTC. It specifies CATSRDSGRAGEGYTF.

The chain recombines TRBV4-2 with TRBJ2-1; 12 nucleotides align to TRBD2. The CDR3 length is 16 residues. Germline CDR1 and CDR2: LGHNA and YNFKEQ. Unmatched junction bases numbered 8, after V lost 4 bases and J lost 7 bases. As DNA, the CDR3 is TGTGCCAGCAGCCTCGTCGGACTAGCGGGGATTAATGAGCAGTTCTTC. This translates into CASSLVGLAGINEQFF.

CDR3: CASSLRLAGGPDYEQYF. As DNA, the CDR3 is TGCGCCAGCAGCCTCAGGCTAGCGGGGGGTCCCGACTACGAGCAGTACTTC. This chain uses TRBV4-1 with TRBJ2-7, with TRBD2 identical over 11 bases. This CDR3 contains 17 residues. V was pared by 4 bases and J by 3 bases, with 11 bases of the junction left unmatched. The V gene's germline CDR1 is MGHRA and CDR2 YSYEKL.